Below, 5 T cell receptor beta chains from the same sample are listed, as sequenced in a study of neurological immune-mediated disorders. MiXCR, run by TCRdb on the 5' RACE reads, gives a single entry per CDR3 protein. This table holds 65,000 to 90,000 distinct CDR3 sequences, 2.5% to 4% found once. Sequencing used PBMCs. The receptors were sampled from a woman in her forties or fifties with multiple sclerosis.

This clonotype was detected many times. This chain links TRBV5-1 with TRBJ2-2; D remains unclear. CDR1 SGHRS and CDR2 YFSETQ come from the germline V gene. The V and J ends lost 1 base and 3 bases respectively, with 7 bases between them. The CDR3 is 14 residues long. The CDR3 DNA follows: TGCGCCAGCAGCTTGAACTCGTACACCGGGGAGCTGTTTTTT. This sequence encodes CASSLNSYTGELFF.

This clonotype has a count of ten or more. This sequence joins TRBV18 and TRBJ2-7, with D uncertain. The CDR3 extends over 13 amino acids. Germline V gene lookup returns CDR1 KGHSH and CDR2 LQKENI. V was shortened by 2 bases and J by 0 bases, with 5 bases between the two germline ends. DNA for the CDR3: TGTGCCAGCTCACCAGGTAGCTCCTACGAGCAGTACGTC. Translating it yields CASSPGSSYEQYV.

This clonotype has at least ten counts. The chain couples TRBV6-5 to TRBJ1-1; D is undetermined. The CDR3 covers 13 residues. Trimming took 1 base from V and 5 from J, leaving 8 bases between them. Germline loops: CDR1 MNHEY, CDR2 SVGAGI. CDR3 bases: TGTGCCAGCAGTTACTTTGCGGAGACTGAAGCTTTCTTT. As protein: CASSYFAETEAFF.

This clonotype was counted many times. The V gene is TRBV20-1, the J gene TRBJ2-5; D uncertain. The germline V and J ends were trimmed by 5 bases and 4 bases, with 11 bases remaining between them. The germline V gene encodes CDR1 DFQATT and CDR2 SNEGSKA (reference sequence). The CDR3 extends over 12 amino acids. The CDR3 protein is CSAVRLGETQYF. Written as DNA, the CDR3 is TGCAGTGCTGTCCGACTTGGAGAGACCCAGTACTTC.

As to this clonotype: Germline and junction disagree at one end, which may indicate a read error. This rearrangement joins TRBV27 to TRBJ2-7; 8 bases are a match to TRBD1. The CDR3 length is 13 residues. Germline V gene sequence: CDR1 MNHEY, CDR2 SMNVEV (reference sequence). The CDR3 DNA reads TGTGTCAGCCAAAGGACAGGGAGCTACGAGCAGTACTTC. Residues: CVSQRTGSYEQYF.